What follows are 23 T cell receptor beta chains derived from one specimen sequenced in a study of vaccination and CD4 T cells after COVID-19 (dated by TCRdb to the early 2020s). These receptors have no identified antigens. Libraries were constructed by PCR. The data were produced on an Illumina iSeq 100. DNA from cultured CD4+ T cells was subjected to TCR sequencing with the Oncomine TCR Beta short-read assay at the Johns Hopkins FTIC core. TCRdb reworked the public reads: Q25 trimming with fastp, MiXCR clone assembly, productive beta chains retained. Identical CDR3 protein sequences are pooled into one entry, listed with their most common genes and DNA. Across this sample there are 15,000 to 20,000 distinct CDR3 sequences, with about 50% seen only once. The leading ten clones occupy about 10% of the sample. The treatment or condition label on this specimen signifies: roughly 11-day PBMC culture with coronavirus spike peptide pools or control peptides (ViraFEST assay).

The sequenced sample was CD4+ T cells from blood, cultured in vitro. These receptors originate from a human donor who had recovered from COVID-19.

This chain links TRBV19 with TRBJ1-1, with D maybe TRBD1 (5 bases). V shed 3 bases and J shed 4 bases, with 9 bases lying between them. Germline lookup yields CDR1 LNHDA and CDR2 SQIVND (reference sequence). The CDR3 covers 13 residues. Here the CDR3 reads CASSMGGVTEAFF. Written as DNA, the CDR3 is TGTGCCAGTAGTATGGGGGGAGTCACTGAAGCTTTCTTT.

The chain employs TRBV20-1 and TRBJ1-2, with D unresolved. Germline V gene lookup returns CDR1 DFQATT and CDR2 SNEGSKA (reference sequence). Trimming pared 5 bases from V and 2 bases from J, leaving 6 bases between. CDR3 length: 11 amino acids. CDR3 DNA sequence: TGCAGTGCTGTATTCAACTATGGCTACACCTTC. Amino acids: CSAVFNYGYTF.

The V call is TRBV6-1, the J call TRBJ2-7; D may be TRBD1 or TRBD2 (5 bases each). Trimming removed 10 bases at V and 6 bases at J, with 16 bases between. From germline, CDR1 is MNHNS and CDR2 SASEGT. The CDR3 has 12 residues. The CDR3 reads CATRDALREQYF. CDR3 DNA: TGTGCCACCAGGGACGCGCTTCGCGAGCAGTACTTC.

This clonotype is categorized as medium-sized. The chain carries TRBV30 and TRBJ1-2; no definite D call. The V end was cut by 0 bases, the J end by 0 bases, with 5 bases between. Germline V gene sequence: CDR1 GTSNPN, CDR2 SVGIG (reference sequence). The CDR3 has 13 residues. The CDR3 DNA reads TGTGCCTGGAGTGTACAAGCTAACTATGGCTACACCTTC. Translated, it gives CAWSVQANYGYTF.

This clonotype was seen once. This rearrangement joins TRBV6-1 to TRBJ1-2; no definite D call. Per germline, CDR1 MNHNS and CDR2 SASEGT. This CDR3 comprises 13 residues. With 7 bases removed from V and 1 base from J, the gap between germline ends came to 10 bases. Here the CDR3 DNA reads TGTGCCAGCACCAACAGATATAACTATGGCTACACCTTC. Protein product: CASTNRYNYGYTF.

The chain carries TRBV7-2 and TRBJ2-1, with TRBD1 matching 8 bases. With 0 bases clipped from V and 12 bases from J, the junction kept 7 bases outside the gene matches. Germline CDR1 is SGHTA and CDR2 is FQGNSA. This CDR3 has 14 residues. DNA of the CDR3: TGTGCCAGCAGCTTAGCGGGGACAGGAGGGAGGCAGTTCTTC. It is translated as CASSLAGTGGRQFF.

This clonotype was counted between two and nine times. The chain recombines TRBV7-9 with TRBJ1-1; possible D gene TRBD1, 5 bases. This CDR3 has 13 amino acids. Germline CDR1 reads SEHNR; CDR2 reads FQNEAQ (reference sequence). V was pared by 5 bases and J by 1 base, with 8 bases between. CDR3: CASSQGQNTEAFF. In DNA, the CDR3 is TGTGCCAGCAGCCAGGGTCAGAACACTGAAGCTTTCTTT.

The rearrangement joins TRBV28 to TRBJ1-1; 8 nucleotides match TRBD1. The germline V gene has CDR1 MDHEN and CDR2 SYDVKM. V lost 8 bases and J lost 1; bases outside the gene matches: 6. The CDR3 has 14 amino acids. The CDR3 is CASQQGDRNTEAFF. CDR3 bases: TGTGCCAGCCAACAGGGGGATCGGAACACTGAAGCTTTCTTT.

The chain joins TRBV12-3 or TRBV12-4 to TRBJ2-7; D possibly corresponds to TRBD1 (6 bases). This CDR3 contains 13 residues. V was shortened by 7 bases and J by 5 bases, with 15 bases between the two germline ends. CDR3 bases: TGTGCCAGCACCGCACAGGGACGGGACGAGCAGTACTTC. Protein: CASTAQGRDEQYF.

This chain connects TRBV24-1 to TRBJ1-5; TRBD1 matches 10 bases. The CDR3 sequence is 16 residues long. Germline V gives CDR1 KGHDR, CDR2 SFDVKD. With V trimmed by 4 bases and J by 3 bases, 5 bases remained unmatched. Here the CDR3 DNA reads TGTGCCACCAGTGAGGCCGGGACAGGGGACAATCAGCCCCAGCATTTT. Its translation is CATSEAGTGDNQPQHF.

CDR3 residues: CASSSSGTGFQPQHF. CDR3 DNA sequence: TGTGCCAGCAGTTCCTCCGGGACAGGGTTTCAGCCCCAGCATTTT. V usage is TRBV28 and J usage is TRBJ1-5; 9 bases are a match to TRBD1. Germline V gives CDR1 MDHEN, CDR2 SYDVKM. The CDR3 totals 15 residues. J lost 6 bases, V lost 4 bases, and 7 bases had no gene match.

The chain couples TRBV30 to TRBJ1-1, with D hard to call. The CDR3 length is 12 residues. Per germline, CDR1 GTSNPN and CDR2 SVGIG (reference sequence). Trimming left V 2 bases short and J 5 bases short, with 9 bases between. CDR3 sequence: CAWSPPGTEAFF. The CDR3 region has the DNA TGTGCCTGGAGTCCTCCTGGAACTGAAGCTTTCTTT.

The V and J genes are TRBV28 and TRBJ1-1; maybe TRBD1 (6 bases). The V gene's germline CDR1 is MDHEN and CDR2 SYDVKM. This CDR3 is built from 16 residues. Between the trimmed V and J ends, which lost 5 bases and 5 bases, there was a span of 21 bases. CDR3 in amino acids: CASSLGGRGELTEAFF. DNA for the CDR3: TGTGCCAGCAGTCTCGGGGGCCGGGGGGAGCTAACTGAAGCTTTCTTT.

V usage is TRBV20-1 and J usage is TRBJ2-1; TRBD2 matches 7 bases. The CDR3 has 14 residues. Germline CDR1 and CDR2: DFQATT and SNEGSKA (reference sequence). V trimming: 3 bases; J trimming: 5 bases; junction bases outside the gene matches: 7. The CDR3 region is CSASVAGRNNEQFF. DNA for the CDR3: TGCAGTGCTAGCGTAGCGGGTAGAAACAATGAGCAGTTCTTC.

The V gene is TRBV18, the J gene TRBJ1-2, with D possibly being TRBD1 (6 bases). V lost 3 bases and J 2 bases, leaving 7 bases between the germline ends. The CDR3 contains 13 residues. The V gene's germline CDR1 is KGHSH and CDR2 LQKENI. Written as DNA, the CDR3 is TGTGCCAGCTCACCCACAGGGAACTATGGCTACACCTTC. Residues: CASSPTGNYGYTF.

This chain connects TRBV27 to TRBJ2-2; D is possibly TRBD2 (6 bases). CDR1 is MNHEY, CDR2 SMNVEV, per germline (reference sequence). V was pared by 6 bases and J by 0 bases, with 17 bases between. The CDR3 totals 17 residues. This CDR3 reads CASREIGTFANTGELFF. The CDR3 coding sequence is TGTGCCAGCAGAGAAATCGGGACTTTCGCGAACACCGGGGAGCTGTTTTTT.

This clonotype was found a few times. This rearrangement joins TRBV7-9 to TRBJ1-2, with TRBD1 matching 11 bases. CDR3 length: 15 residues. V dropped 3 bases and J dropped 5; count of bases not matched to a gene: 5. In germline, CDR1 is SEHNR, CDR2 FQNEAQ (reference sequence). The CDR3 protein is CASSLAGTGGYGYTF. CDR3 coding DNA: TGTGCCAGCAGCTTGGCGGGGACAGGGGGATATGGCTACACCTTC.

This clonotype was counted a few times. This rearrangement joins TRBV20-1 to TRBJ1-1; 9 nucleotides align to TRBD1. V was clipped by 0 bases and J by 5 bases; unmatched bases: 7. This CDR3 is built from 15 residues. From germline, CDR1 is DFQATT and CDR2 SNEGSKA (reference sequence). The CDR3 is CSARDFGQGWTEAFF. The CDR3 DNA reads as TGCAGTGCTAGAGATTTCGGACAGGGGTGGACTGAAGCTTTCTTT.

This rearrangement joins TRBV11-2 to TRBJ1-6; 7 positions agree with TRBD1. Germline V gene sequence: CDR1 SGHAT, CDR2 FQNNGV. This CDR3 is 14 amino acids long. With 4 bases clipped from V and 6 bases from J, the junction kept 3 bases outside the gene matches. CDR3 protein: CASSWDRSNSPLHF. CDR3 bases: TGTGCCAGCAGCTGGGACAGAAGTAATTCACCCCTCCACTTT.

The rearrangement links TRBV19 to TRBJ2-7; D may match TRBD1 or TRBD2 (7 bases each). Germline assignment: CDR1 LNHDA and CDR2 SQIVND (reference sequence). Trimming cost V 1 base and J 2 bases, with 12 bases left between them. The CDR3 covers 15 residues. The CDR3 bases are TGTGCCAGTAGTATAGTCCCAGGGGGGGCCTACGAGCAGTACTTC. Amino acids: CASSIVPGGAYEQYF.

J is TRBJ1-3 and V is TRBV6-1, with 12 bases lining up with TRBD1. Per the germline V gene, CDR1 is MNHNS and CDR2 is SASEGT. J lost 1 base, V lost 6 bases, and 7 bases had no gene match. The CDR3 covers 17 residues. The CDR3 is CASSPGTGGASGNTIYF. CDR3 coding DNA: TGTGCCAGCAGCCCCGGGACAGGGGGCGCGTCTGGAAACACCATATATTTT.

In this sample, this clonotype turned up a few times. This chain connects TRBV21-1 to TRBJ1-1. TRBV21-1 has pseudogene status. This CDR3 contains 10 residues. CDR3 residues: CARADTEAFF. For the CDR3, the DNA is TGTGCCAGGGCCGATACTGAAGCTTTCTTT.

This chain links TRBV20-1 with TRBJ1-1; D is undetermined. The V end was cut by 0 bases, the J end by 1 base, with 9 bases between. In germline, CDR1 is DFQATT, CDR2 SNEGSKA (reference sequence). CDR3 size: 14 residues. CDR3 in DNA: TGCAGTGCTAGAGAGGGGATAACGAACACTGAAGCTTTCTTT. Translated: CSAREGITNTEAFF.